This T cell receptor beta chain was sequenced for a study of response to subunit inactivated influenza vaccine. Germline V lookup: CDR1 LNHDA, CDR2 SQIVND (reference sequence). The ends lost 8 bases at V and 12 bases at J; junction bases unmatched: 8. The CDR3 contains 11 residues. TCRdb re-called the RT-PCR reads through MiXCR, storing one row per CDR3 protein. The table includes 450,000 to 550,000 distinct CDR3 sequences, roughly 25% detected once. The study, taken as a whole, reports: T cells newly recruited by each seasonal influenza vaccination are few, the authors suggested.

Turning to this clonotype: Its antigen is still unknown.

The input for sequencing was CD4+ T cells sorted from PBMCs, taken roughly 5 days after vaccination. This TCR derives from a middle-aged man who received an inactivated influenza vaccine. V usage is TRBV19 and J usage is TRBJ1-1; 8 positions match TRBD1. In nucleotides, the CDR3 is TGTGCCAGTTACTTCGACAGGGGAACTTTCTTT. Protein: CASYFDRGTFF.